This T cell receptor beta chain emerged from a study of PD-1 blockade in classical Hodgkin lymphoma. Repertoires were generated with immunoSEQ multiplex PCR, while TCRdb's copy carries only in-frame clones and drops some. The data hold about 29,000 clones, with around 88% observed a single time. Trimming cost V 5 bases and J 5 bases; bases outside gene matches: 6. The germline CDR1 and CDR2 sequences are SQVTM and ANQGSEA. The CDR3 totals 14 residues. In every patient, relapse followed autologous stem cell transplantation, while exposure to brentuximab vedotin differed. The CD8+ T cells came from thawed PBMCs through magnetic negative selection.

The input for sequencing was CD8+ T cells from blood, taken at baseline. V usage is TRBV29-1 and J usage is TRBJ2-1; 10 bases are shared with TRBD2. This sequence was found in a human donor with classical Hodgkin lymphoma. The CDR3 bases are TGCAGCGTTCCGTCCACTAGCGGGAACAATGAGCAGTTCTTC. It encodes CSVPSTSGNNEQFF.